Following are 16 T cell receptor beta chains from one sample sequenced in a study of cytotoxic CD8 clonotypes in ibrutinib-treated CLL. The method was immunoSEQ multiplex PCR; TCRdb's version includes in-frame clones alone and lacks a portion of them. The sample includes approximately 190,000 clones, 75% to 80% of them seen just once. Specimen: PBMCs, collected after 12 months of ibrutinib treatment. Receptor source: a human donor with chronic lymphocytic leukemia.

The CDR3, as DNA: TGTGCCAGCAGCTCAAAGGGAACTAGCGGCTCCTACAATGAGCAGTTCTTC. Encoded protein: CASSSKGTSGSYNEQFF. The chain uses TRBV11-2 and TRBJ2-1, with 8 bases matching TRBD2. J was trimmed by 0 bases and V by 4 bases; bases with no gene match: 8. Germline lookup yields CDR1 SGHAT and CDR2 FQNNGV. The CDR3 spans 17 residues.

The chain employs TRBV10-1 and TRBJ2-2; D is perhaps TRBD1 or TRBD2 (6 bases each). This CDR3 has 16 amino acids. V was clipped by 5 bases and J by 2 bases, with 15 bases between them. The germline V gene encodes CDR1 WNHNN and CDR2 SYGVQD (reference sequence). The CDR3, as DNA: TGCGCCAGCAGTCAGATTCGGGGGCCAAACACCGGGGAGCTGTTTTTT. Protein sequence: CASSQIRGPNTGELFF.

The chain couples TRBV27 to TRBJ2-2; D not resolved. Trimming took 0 bases from V and 5 from J, leaving 10 bases between them. CDR3 size: 15 residues. CDR1 MNHEY and CDR2 SMNVEV come from the germline V gene (reference sequence). CDR3 sequence reads: CASSLSIVGTGELFF. CDR3 bases: TGTGCCAGCAGTTTATCGATAGTGGGTACCGGGGAGCTGTTTTTT.

V usage is TRBV11-1 and J usage is TRBJ1-1; D ambiguous. Germline values: CDR1 SGHAT, CDR2 FQDESV (reference sequence). The CDR3 length is 14 residues. V shed 1 base and J shed 1 base, with 7 bases lying between them. Here the CDR3 reads CASSLDTRNTEAFF. DNA of the CDR3: TGTGCCAGCAGCTTAGACACCAGGAACACTGAAGCTTTCTTT.

The chain carries TRBV7-3 and TRBJ1-6; no clear D gene. The CDR3 length is 13 residues. Per germline, CDR1 SGHTA and CDR2 FQGTGA. V was shortened by 3 bases and J by 7 bases, with 7 bases between the two germline ends. The CDR3 protein is CASSLGGNSPLHF. The CDR3 DNA follows: TGTGCCAGCAGCTTGGGAGGGAATTCACCCCTCCACTTT.

The rearrangement links TRBV6-6 to TRBJ2-7, with D possibly being TRBD1 (5 bases). Germline lookup yields CDR1 MNHNY and CDR2 SVGAGI (reference sequence). Trimming removed 0 bases at V and 3 bases at J, with 9 bases between. CDR3 length: 14 amino acids. The CDR3 here is CASSYSGRVYEQYF. CDR3 coding DNA: TGTGCCAGCAGTTACTCGGGCAGGGTCTACGAGCAGTACTTC.

This sequence joins TRBV5-4 and TRBJ2-7; 8 bases are shared with TRBD1. V shed 0 bases and J 6 bases; nucleotides not matched to a gene: 5. Germline lookup yields CDR1 SGHNT and CDR2 YYREEE (reference sequence). This CDR3 comprises 14 residues. The CDR3 sequence is CASSLGTGSLEQYF. CDR3 sequence (DNA): TGTGCCAGCAGCTTGGGGACAGGGAGCCTCGAGCAGTACTTC.

The chain couples TRBV6-5 to TRBJ1-1; weak D call: TRBD1 (5 bases). V was cut by 2 bases and J by 4 bases, with 14 bases left in between. Germline CDR1 and CDR2: MNHEY and SVGAGI. CDR3 length: 15 amino acids. CDR3 amino acids: CASSYGGAEGTEAFF. CDR3 DNA: TGTGCCAGCAGTTACGGAGGGGCGGAGGGCACTGAAGCTTTCTTT.

This sequence joins TRBV28 and TRBJ1-2; D unclear. The ends were cut back, 5 bases at V and 5 bases at J, with 9 bases in the middle. Germline V gene lookup returns CDR1 MDHEN and CDR2 SYDVKM. This CDR3 spans 12 amino acids. The CDR3 region is CASSGRVYGYTF. CDR3 DNA sequence: TGTGCCAGCAGTGGGCGGGTGTATGGCTACACCTTC.

This chain connects TRBV11-3 to TRBJ2-2; possible D gene TRBD2, 7 bases. The V and J ends lost 1 base and 6 bases respectively, with 12 bases between them. CDR1 and CDR2 (germline): SGHNT, YENEEA. This CDR3 has 15 residues. The CDR3 reads CASSLAAGAAGELFF. CDR3 DNA sequence: TGTGCCAGCAGCTTAGCGGCGGGGGCGGCCGGGGAGCTGTTTTTT.

This chain uses TRBV6-6 with TRBJ2-1, with TRBD2 matching 14 bases. V lost 2 bases and J lost 10; bases outside the gene matches: 4. The CDR3 length is 15 residues. Germline V CDR1 and CDR2: MNHNY, SVGAGI (reference sequence). CDR3 coding DNA: TGTGCCAGCAGTTACGGGACTAGCGGGGGAAAGGAGCAGTTCTTC. Its protein product is CASSYGTSGGKEQFF.

The genes are TRBV28 and TRBJ1-4, with D possibly being TRBD1 (6 bases). CDR1 and CDR2 from the germline V gene are MDHEN and SYDVKM. This CDR3 is built from 16 residues. V was clipped by 3 bases and J by 8 bases, with 19 bases between them. The CDR3 loop reads CASSLPRQARREKLFF. CDR3 DNA sequence: TGTGCCAGCAGTTTGCCCCGACAGGCAAGGCGGGAAAAACTGTTTTTT. Looking up the rest from reference TRBV28 and TRBJ1-4 gives the full variable domain: DVKVTQSSRYLVKRTGEKVFLECVQDMDHENMFWYRQDPGLGLRLIYFSYDVKMKEKGDIPEGYSVSREKKERFSLILESASTNQTSMYLCASSLPRQARREKLFFGSGTQLSVL.

A word on this clone: The junction departs from germline at one end; a sequencing error may be responsible. The chain employs TRBV2 and TRBJ2-3, with TRBD2 identical over 10 bases. Germline V gene sequence: CDR1 SNHLY, CDR2 FYNNEI. CDR3 length equals 15 residues. The CDR3 protein is CASREAGGPGDTQYF. DNA of the CDR3: TGTGCCAGCAGGGAAGCGGGAGGGCCGGGTGATACGCAGTATTTT.

In this sample, this clone turned up a few times. The V gene is TRBV7-9, the J gene TRBJ1-1; no definite D call. Germline CDR1 reads SEHNR; CDR2 reads FQNEAQ (reference sequence). Trimming took off 7 bases at V and 8 bases at J, with 20 bases between the two ends. The CDR3 totals 14 residues. CDR3 nucleotide sequence: TGTGCCAGCACCCCCGGGGTGATGGGAGGGGAAGCTTTCTTT. Translated: CASTPGVMGGEAFF. The variable domain in full, completed from reference TRBV7-9 and TRBJ1-1, reads DTGVSQNPRHKITKRGQNVTFRCDPISEHNRLYWYRQTLGQGPEFLTYFQNEAQLEKSRLLSDRFSAERPKGSFSTLEIQRTEQGDSAMYLCASTPGVMGGEAFFGQGTRLTVV.

J is TRBJ1-5 and V is TRBV4-1, with D unresolved. The CDR3 totals 16 residues. Germline CDR1 is MGHRA and CDR2 is YSYEKL. Trimming pared 0 bases from V and 6 bases from J, leaving 15 bases between. CDR3 residues: CASSQEPDPRGQPQHF. The CDR3 region has the DNA TGCGCCAGCAGCCAAGAGCCAGACCCCCGGGGTCAGCCCCAGCATTTT.

This chain uses TRBV5-1 with TRBJ2-5; D uncertain. Trimming removed 4 bases from V and 1 base from J, with 26 bases in between. This CDR3 contains 19 residues. Germline V gives CDR1 SGHRS, CDR2 YFSETQ. The CDR3: CASSLPVMRTELLQETQYF. CDR3 nucleotide sequence: TGCGCCAGCAGCCTCCCCGTTATGAGGACGGAACTCCTCCAAGAGACCCAGTACTTC.